Presented here are 28 T cell receptor beta chains from one specimen sequenced in a study of shared clonotypes between healthy human individuals. TCRdb keeps only in-frame clones here, not all; method: immunoSEQ multiplex PCR. The table has 2 million to 3 million clones, approximately 93% seen once. Sequences were obtained from naive CD4+ T cells from PBMCs. Subset denoted: CD45RA+ positively selected. These receptors all come from a man aged 18 to 35 in good health. Some clones in this sample may be carry-over from other donors' samples.

This clone was seen once. This chain uses TRBV5-1 with TRBJ1-1; D is undetermined. V lost 0 bases, J lost 0 bases, and 9 bases lay in between. The germline CDR1 and CDR2 sequences are SGHRS and YFSETQ. This CDR3 is 15 amino acids long. CDR3 bases: TGCGCCAGCAGCTTGGCCTCGGGGATGAACACTGAAGCTTTCTTT. Its translation: CASSLASGMNTEAFF.

This clone was picked up one time. The rearrangement joins TRBV18 to TRBJ1-3, with 7 bases lining up with TRBD1. The CDR3 extends over 15 amino acids. Germline V gene data show CDR1 as KGHSH and CDR2 as LQKENI. Losses at the gene ends were 4 bases for V and 6 bases for J; bases not matched to a gene: 9. The CDR3 DNA is TGTGCCAGCTCACTCCTCCAGGACAGGCAAAACACCATATATTTT. This sequence encodes CASSLLQDRQNTIYF.

V and J are TRBV6-5 and TRBJ1-2; 8 bases map to TRBD1. The trim removed 4 bases at V and 7 bases at J, leaving 5 bases unmatched. This CDR3 comprises 13 residues. Germline V gene sequence: CDR1 MNHEY, CDR2 SVGAGI. The CDR3 DNA reads TGTGCCAGCAGTTTTCAGGGGGCGGTTGGCTACACCTTC. As protein: CASSFQGAVGYTF.

The V and J genes are TRBV28 and TRBJ1-1; D is undetermined. Trimming removed 6 bases from V and 3 bases from J, with 5 bases in between. CDR1 is MDHEN, CDR2 SYDVKM, per germline. CDR3 length: 11 amino acids. DNA for the CDR3: TGTGCCAGCAGCCGTGACACTGAAGCTTTCTTT. Translation: CASSRDTEAFF.

The CDR3 loop reads CASSLSARSYEQYF. CDR3 in DNA: TGTGCCAGCAGCTTGTCGGCCAGATCCTACGAGCAGTACTTC. This chain connects TRBV5-5 to TRBJ2-7; no reliable D call. Germline V lookup: CDR1 SGHKS, CDR2 YYEKEE (reference sequence). V lost 1 base to trimming and J lost 1 base, with 9 bases between them. This CDR3 comprises 14 residues. The whole variable domain, remainder taken from reference TRBV5-5 and TRBJ2-7, is DAGVTQSPTHLIKTRGQQVTLRCSPISGHKSVSWYQQVLGQGPQFIFQYYEKEERGRGNFPDRFSARQFPNYSSELNVNALLLGDSALYLCASSLSARSYEQYFGPGTRLTVT.

The V gene is TRBV7-3, the J gene TRBJ2-7; weak D call: TRBD1 (5 bases). Trimming removed 2 bases at V and 6 bases at J, with 14 bases between. The CDR3 consists of 14 residues. Germline loops: CDR1 SGHTA, CDR2 FQGTGA. Here the CDR3 DNA reads TGTGCCAGCAGCTTAGAGGTGGCAGGGTCCGAGCAGTACTTC. Translating it yields CASSLEVAGSEQYF.

This chain links TRBV7-2 with TRBJ2-7; 13 bases match TRBD2. The CDR3 loop spans 19 amino acids. Trimming removed 1 base from V and 1 base from J; junction bases left unmatched: 10. Germline CDR1 is SGHTA and CDR2 is FQGNSA. In DNA, the CDR3 is TGTGCCAGCAGCTTAGTGGGGACTAGCGGGACCACAGCTTCCTACGAGCAGTACTTC. Its protein is CASSLVGTSGTTASYEQYF.

V is TRBV7-6 and J is TRBJ2-3; D unresolved. The CDR3 is 14 amino acids. V was cut by 5 bases and J by 6 bases, with 15 bases left in between. CDR1 is SGHVS, CDR2 FNYEAQ, per germline. In nucleotides, the CDR3 is TGTGCCAGCAGCCAAGCCGTACGGTCCGATACGCAGTATTTT. Encoded protein: CASSQAVRSDTQYF. The full variable domain, completed using reference TRBV7-6 and TRBJ2-3, is GAGVSQSPRYKVTKRGQDVALRCDPISGHVSLYWYRQALGQGPEFLTYFNYEAQQDKSGLPNDRFSAERPEGSISTLTIQRTEQRDSAMYRCASSQAVRSDTQYFGPGTRLTVL.

V usage is TRBV18 and J usage is TRBJ2-3; 10 bases are a match to TRBD2. The CDR3 totals 14 residues. From germline, CDR1 is KGHSH and CDR2 LQKENI. V shed 5 bases and J 8 bases; nucleotides not matched to a gene: 7. The CDR3 DNA follows: TGTGCCAGCTCATCAGCGGGAGGGCCGCGTACGCAGTATTTT. This gives the protein CASSSAGGPRTQYF.

The chain combines TRBV6-5 with TRBJ2-7; a weak D match, TRBD2 (5 bases). The CDR3 contains 14 residues. With 0 bases removed from V and 6 bases from J, the gap between germline ends came to 12 bases. The germline V gene encodes CDR1 MNHEY and CDR2 SVGAGI. CDR3 DNA: TGTGCCAGCAGTTACTCCCCGGGAATCGGCGAGCAGTACTTC. It yields the protein CASSYSPGIGEQYF.

The chain links TRBV5-4 to TRBJ2-3; weak D call: TRBD2 (6 bases). V was cut by 2 bases and J by 5 bases, with 18 bases left in between. The germline CDR1 and CDR2 sequences are SGHNT and YYREEE (reference sequence). The CDR3 runs to 16 residues. The DNA of the CDR3 is TGTGCCAGCAGCTTAAGGGACTCCCTGGCCGGAGATACGCAGTATTTT. Its protein product is CASSLRDSLAGDTQYF.

This chain joins TRBV2 and TRBJ2-2, with TRBD2 as a possible D gene (6 bases). This CDR3 is 15 amino acids long. Germline V gene sequence: CDR1 SNHLY, CDR2 FYNNEI. Trimming shortened V by 4 bases and J by 6 bases, and 15 bases separated the two germline ends. CDR3: CASSVSGVAPGELFF. The CDR3 DNA reads TGTGCCAGCAGTGTTTCGGGGGTCGCACCCGGGGAGCTGTTTTTT.

This chain links TRBV18 with TRBJ2-2; D unresolved. V was trimmed by 2 bases and J by 7 bases, leaving 14 bases between them. CDR3 length: 15 residues. Germline CDR1 KGHSH, CDR2 LQKENI. CDR3 region: CASSPAAVGYGELFF. CDR3 bases: TGTGCCAGCTCACCAGCCGCAGTCGGGTACGGGGAGCTGTTTTTT.

The rearrangement uses TRBV4-3 and TRBJ2-3, with 11 bases that match TRBD1. The CDR3 is made up of 18 amino acids. Germline CDR1 is LGHNA and CDR2 is YSLEER. V lost 1 base to trimming and J lost 5 bases; unmatched junction nucleotides: 11. In nucleotides, the CDR3 is TGCGCCAGCAGCCAAGTTTTAGGGACAGGGGGGAGGAGAGATACGCAGTATTTT. Translating gives CASSQVLGTGGRRDTQYF.

The chain recombines TRBV10-3 with TRBJ2-1; unclear D gene. Germline V CDR1 and CDR2: ENHRY, SYGVKD. The CDR3 sequence is 15 residues long. Trimming removed 0 bases at V and 4 bases at J, with 10 bases between. For the CDR3, the DNA is TGTGCCATCAGTGAGTCTATTGGAAGATACAATGAGCAGTTCTTC. It specifies CAISESIGRYNEQFF.

The chain uses TRBV6-4 and TRBJ2-1, with 11 bases aligning to TRBD1. V was pared by 5 bases and J by 8 bases, with 11 bases of the junction left unmatched. The V gene's germline CDR1 is MRHNA and CDR2 SNTAGT. CDR3 length: 16 amino acids. The CDR3 DNA reads TGTGCCAGCAGTCCTGGGGACAGGGGGAATTCGGATGAGCAGTTCTTC. Translated, it gives CASSPGDRGNSDEQFF.

The J gene is TRBJ1-1, the V gene TRBV6-6, with D tentatively TRBD1 (5 bases). The CDR3 runs to 11 residues. CDR1 and CDR2 from the germline V gene are MNHNY and SVGAGI (reference sequence). The ends were cut back, 6 bases at V and 10 bases at J, with 12 bases in the middle. CDR3 amino acids: CASSSGGAAFF. The CDR3 nucleotides read TGTGCCAGCAGCTCCGGAGGGGCAGCTTTCTTT.

The chain employs TRBV6-6 and TRBJ1-4; D gene unclear. The V gene lost 0 bases and the J gene lost 3 bases, with 8 bases spanning the gap. Germline CDR1 MNHNY, CDR2 SVGAGI (reference sequence). This CDR3 contains 15 residues. CDR3 DNA: TGTGCCAGCAGTTACTCGGCACTAGCTAATGAAAAACTGTTTTTT. This gives the protein CASSYSALANEKLFF.

The chain uses TRBV27 and TRBJ1-5, with D unresolved. Trimming pared 2 bases from V and 9 bases from J, leaving 11 bases between. Germline V gene sequence: CDR1 MNHEY, CDR2 SMNVEV (reference sequence). The CDR3 consists of 13 residues. The CDR3 sequence: CASSLPWRGPQHF. The CDR3, as DNA: TGTGCCAGCAGTTTACCTTGGCGTGGGCCCCAGCATTTT.

V gene TRBV6-5 combines with J gene TRBJ1-3; D may be TRBD1 (6 bases). The CDR3 has 15 residues. The V end was cut by 2 bases, the J end by 4 bases, with 12 bases between. Per the germline V gene, CDR1 is MNHEY and CDR2 is SVGAGI. Here the CDR3 DNA reads TGTGCCAGCAGTTACGGAGCAGGGGAAGGAAACACCATATATTTT. Protein product: CASSYGAGEGNTIYF.

This clone was recorded once. This chain links TRBV7-6 with TRBJ2-7, with 12 bases identical to TRBD1. CDR1 is SGHVS, CDR2 FNYEAQ, per germline. The CDR3 contains 15 residues. After removal of 5 bases from V and 4 bases from J, the junction contained 6 bases not matched to a gene. The CDR3 here is CASSQGQGASYEQYF. CDR3 nucleotide sequence: TGTGCCAGCAGCCAGGGACAGGGGGCTTCTTACGAGCAGTACTTC. Combining the CDR3 with reference TRBV7-6 and TRBJ2-7 gives the whole variable domain GAGVSQSPRYKVTKRGQDVALRCDPISGHVSLYWYRQALGQGPEFLTYFNYEAQQDKSGLPNDRFSAERPEGSISTLTIQRTEQRDSAMYRCASSQGQGASYEQYFGPGTRLTVT.

The rearrangement joins TRBV27 to TRBJ2-3, with 8 bases aligning to TRBD2. CDR3 length: 14 residues. The germline CDR1 and CDR2 sequences are MNHEY and SMNVEV (reference sequence). Trimming removed 3 bases from V and 7 bases from J; junction bases left unmatched: 6. The CDR3 coding sequence is TGTGCCAGCAGTTTCCCCGGGAGGGGGAATACGCAGTATTTT. Amino acid sequence: CASSFPGRGNTQYF.

The V and J genes are TRBV7-2 and TRBJ1-3; perhaps TRBD1 as D (5 bases). Germline V gene sequence: CDR1 SGHTA, CDR2 FQGNSA. Trimming pared 0 bases from V and 7 bases from J, leaving 13 bases between. This CDR3 has 15 residues. CDR3 nucleotide sequence: TGTGCCAGCAGCTTAGCCTGGACGGGGGTGAACACCATATATTTT. The encoded protein is CASSLAWTGVNTIYF.

The CDR3 DNA reads as TGTGCCAGCAGTATAAAGATGAACACTGAAGCTTTCTTT. It specifies CASSIKMNTEAFF. This sequence joins TRBV6-1 and TRBJ1-1; D is uncertain. The CDR3 is 13 amino acids. Germline V gene data show CDR1 as MNHNS and CDR2 as SASEGT. V shed 5 bases and J shed 0 bases, with 7 bases lying between them.

This sequence joins TRBV6-6 and TRBJ1-2; D is unresolved. Trimming took off 7 bases at V and 2 bases at J, with 11 bases between the two ends. In germline, CDR1 is MNHNY, CDR2 SVGAGI (reference sequence). CDR3 length equals 13 residues. CDR3 sequence reads: CASTPRGNYGYTF. CDR3 coding DNA: TGTGCCAGCACCCCACGCGGGAACTATGGCTACACCTTC.

This chain links TRBV5-1 with TRBJ2-5; no clear D gene. Germline V lookup: CDR1 SGHRS, CDR2 YFSETQ. CDR3 length: 13 amino acids. Trimming left V 3 bases short and J 3 bases short, with 9 bases between. The CDR3 DNA reads as TGCGCCAGCAGCTCCGGACCCGAAGAGACCCAGTACTTC. As protein: CASSSGPEETQYF.

J is TRBJ2-1 and V is TRBV10-3; unclear D gene. In germline, CDR1 is ENHRY, CDR2 SYGVKD. CDR3 length equals 12 residues. Trimming left V 4 bases short and J 6 bases short, with 7 bases between. CDR3 coding DNA: TGTGCCATCAGTGGGATTACCAATGAGCAGTTCTTC. Translation: CAISGITNEQFF.

The chain employs TRBV2 and TRBJ1-5; maybe TRBD1 (5 bases). Germline V gene data show CDR1 as SNHLY and CDR2 as FYNNEI. The CDR3 loop spans 14 amino acids. The V end lost 1 base, the J end lost 7 bases, and 11 bases lay between the germline ends. CDR3 amino acids: CASSEEGAGQPQHF. CDR3 nucleotides: TGTGCCAGCAGTGAAGAAGGGGCGGGCCAGCCCCAGCATTTT.